Described below is a single T cell receptor beta chain sequence and its context. What it binds is not known. The entry originates in a study of T cells in narcolepsy. General study findings and limits: Blood of same and different patients, but not healthy controls, reportedly held recurring autoreactive clonotypes. In some patient and control memory CD4+ samples, autoreactive clones were absent. Same-patient CSF and blood CD4+ T cell clonotypes included HCRT-specific and TRIB2-specific autoreactive ones.

Measured with immunoSEQ multiplex PCR; TCRdb has only the in-frame clones, and not every one. The sample gives about 30,000 clones, over 75% of which show up once; 1.2% is in the top ten. V was shortened by 6 bases and J by 4 bases, with 15 bases between the two germline ends. The CDR3 contains 14 residues. CDR1 LNHDA and CDR2 SQIVND come from the germline V gene (reference sequence). Specimen: CD45RA- memory CD4+ T cells from PBMCs. The source of this sequence is a human donor with narcolepsy. This chain joins TRBV19 and TRBJ1-1, with TRBD1 as a possible D gene (6 bases). CDR3 sequence reads: CASRPQGTGTEAFF. Here the CDR3 DNA reads TGTGCCAGTAGGCCCCAGGGGACGGGCACTGAAGCTTTCTTT.